This TCR beta chain was found in a study of T-cell memory formation after mild COVID-19. At the level of the study: TCR clusters mostly belonged to single donors.

Unmatched junction bases numbered 3, after V lost 0 bases and J lost 2 bases. CDR3 size: 15 residues. Germline CDR1 reads DFQATT; CDR2 reads SNEGSKA (reference sequence). Amplification by 5'RACE using constant-segment primers produced TCR alpha and TCR beta cDNA libraries that carried sample barcodes and UMIs. TCRdb itself ran the 5' RACE reads through MiXCR, one entry per CDR3 protein. The sample records 350,000 to 500,000 distinct CDR3 sequences, 15% to 20% being singletons. This clonotype has a handful of counts. The clonotype was recovered from an adult woman who had mild COVID-19 (a few samples of this study predate the infection). Cell type and time point are not known. The specimen was PBMCs or a T cell subset sorted from them (not recorded which). J is TRBJ2-3 and V is TRBV20-1; 9 bases line up with TRBD1. The CDR3 here is CSARDYRGLTDTQYF. The CDR3, as DNA: TGCAGTGCTAGAGACTACAGGGGGCTCACAGATACGCAGTATTTT.